The rows below give T cell receptor beta chains drawn from one sample of a study of blood T cell repertoires in COVID-19. Here immunoSEQ multiplex PCR was the method, and the copy in TCRdb shows in-frame clones only, minus some. Here the sample spans approximately 42,000 clones, about 77% being singletons. Sequenced input: peripheral blood. The source of these receptors is a man older than 75 with acute or convalescent COVID-19. CDR3s include the opening cysteine and the closing phenylalanine or tryptophan. A D gene is named only where the DNA matches it firmly. Clone sizes are given selectively: once, few, many, or a class where the clone is expanded.

j_call d_call v_call clone_size cdr3_aa cdr3_nt
TRBJ2-3 TRBD2 TRBV11-3 - CASSSDPSGGSTDTQYF TGTGCCAGCAGCTCTGACCCTAGCGGGGGAAGCACAGATACGCAGTATTTT
TRBJ1-1 - TRBV11-2 - CASSLGAGGREAFF TGTGCCAGCAGCTTAGGGGCGGGAGGGCGAGAAGCTTTCTTT
TRBJ2-2 TRBD2 TRBV11-3 - CASSPGTSGSNTGELFF TGTGCCAGCAGCCCCGGGACTAGCGGTTCGAACACCGGGGAGCTGTTTTTT
TRBJ2-1 TRBD2 TRBV2 - CASSEYGLAGPQKFF TGTGCCAGCAGTGAATATGGGCTAGCGGGGCCCCAGAAGTTCTTC
TRBJ2-3 TRBD1 TRBV27 - CASSLWDRYTDTQYF TGTGCCAGCAGTTTATGGGACAGGTACACAGATACGCAGTATTTT
TRBJ2-3 - TRBV15 - CATSRELRVAELTDTQYF TGTGCCACCAGCAGAGAACTCCGTGTAGCGGAGCTCACAGATACGCAGTATTTT
TRBJ2-7 - TRBV19 - CASSSGTTKVSEQYF TGTGCCAGTAGTAGCGGCACTACCAAGGTCTCCGAGCAGTACTTC
TRBJ1-2 - TRBV27 - CASSSGVTSLYGYTF TGTGCCAGCAGTTCTGGTGTTACATCCCTCTATGGCTACACCTTC
TRBJ1-2 TRBD1 TRBV5-4 - CASSLGQGGDYGYTF TGTGCCAGCAGCTTGGGGCAGGGGGGAGACTATGGCTACACCTTC
TRBJ2-5 TRBD2 TRBV5-1 - CASSSGLGQETQYF TGCGCCAGCAGCTCTGGACTAGGACAAGAGACCCAGTACTTC
TRBJ1-4 TRBD1 TRBV5-1 few CASSLGGGGDRLNEKLFF TGCGCCAGCAGCTTGGGTGGAGGCGGGGACAGACTGAATGAAAAACTGTTTTTT
TRBJ1-1 TRBD1 TRBV18 - CASSEGTGRRTEAFF TGTGCCAGCTCAGAGGGGACAGGGCGTAGGACTGAAGCTTTCTTT
TRBJ1-5 - TRBV7-9 - CASSTAGSNQPQHF TGTGCCAGCAGCACAGCCGGTAGCAATCAGCCCCAGCATTTT
TRBJ1-2 - TRBV27 - CASSLNSRVGGYTF TGTGCCAGCAGTTTAAACTCCAGGGTGGGGGGCTACACCTTC
TRBJ2-7 - TRBV11-2 once CASSLGRVKQYF TGTGCCAGCAGCTTAGGCAGGGTCAAGCAGTACTTC
TRBJ2-3 TRBD2 TRBV2 once CASRAASGGSDTDTQYF TGTGCCAGCAGGGCGGCTAGCGGGGGGTCAGACACAGATACGCAGTATTTT
TRBJ2-2 TRBD2 TRBV27 - CASSLRGLAGSNTGELFF TGTGCCAGCAGTTTACGTGGACTAGCGGGTTCGAACACCGGGGAGCTGTTTTTT
TRBJ2-3 TRBD2 TRBV28 - CASSFFGTSGRPSTDTQYF TGTGCCAGCAGTTTCTTCGGGACTAGCGGGAGGCCGAGCACAGATACGCAGTATTTT
TRBJ1-1 - TRBV7-9 few CASSWQGPEAFF TGTGCCAGCAGTTGGCAGGGCCCTGAAGCTTTCTTT
TRBJ2-1 TRBD1 TRBV13 - CASSSGQPGGGNEQFF TGTGCCAGCAGCTCGGGACAGCCCGGCGGTGGCAATGAGCAGTTCTTC
TRBJ2-7 TRBD1 TRBV6-5 - CASRGTGKGVYEQYF TGTGCCAGCAGGGGGACAGGGAAAGGGGTTTACGAGCAGTACTTC
TRBJ2-7 TRBD1 TRBV5-1 many CASSGDRGAYEQYF TGCGCCAGCAGCGGAGACAGGGGAGCCTACGAGCAGTACTTC
TRBJ1-1 TRBD1 TRBV28 - CASSSSSTGRTGTEAFF TGTGCCAGCAGTTCTTCCTCGACAGGGAGAACGGGCACTGAAGCTTTCTTT
TRBJ2-1 TRBD2 TRBV29-1 - CSGGTSGSLVSYNEQFF TGCAGCGGTGGGACTAGCGGGAGTCTGGTATCCTACAATGAGCAGTTCTTC
TRBJ1-1 TRBD1 TRBV11-3 - CASSFSGQDNTEAFF TGTGCCAGCAGCTTTAGTGGACAGGACAACACTGAAGCTTTCTTT
TRBJ2-1 TRBD1 TRBV27 - CASRTGAANEQFF TGTGCCAGCAGGACAGGGGCGGCCAATGAGCAGTTCTTC
TRBJ2-7 TRBD2 TRBV27 once CASSSAAGGYYEQYF TGTGCCAGCAGTTCCGCAGCGGGAGGTTACTACGAGCAGTACTTC
TRBJ2-5 TRBD2 TRBV5-1 - CASGQMTSGLETQYF TGCGCCAGCGGCCAAATGACTAGCGGGCTAGAGACCCAGTACTTC
TRBJ1-1 - TRBV6-5 - CASSYFGENTEAFF TGTGCCAGCAGTTACTTCGGGGAGAACACTGAAGCTTTCTTT
TRBJ2-1 TRBD2 TRBV3-1/TRBV3-2 - CASSQELADYNEQFF TGTGCCAGCAGCCAAGAACTAGCGGACTACAATGAGCAGTTCTTC
TRBJ1-1 - TRBV3-1/TRBV3-2 - CASRSGMVAFF TGTGCCAGCAGGTCAGGGATGGTGGCTTTCTTT
TRBJ1-2 - TRBV2 - CASSESRVVHGYTF TGTGCCAGCAGTGAATCTCGGGTCGTGCATGGCTACACCTTC
TRBJ2-2 - TRBV10-3 few CAAGIANTGELFF TGTGCCGCCGGGATCGCGAACACCGGGGAGCTGTTTTTT
TRBJ2-1 - TRBV6-5 - CASSIRTGYDEQFF TGTGCCAGCAGTATCCGTACAGGGTATGATGAGCAGTTCTTC
TRBJ2-7 TRBD1 TRBV6-5 - CASTGTGGYEQYF TGTGCCAGCACCGGGACAGGGGGCTACGAGCAGTACTTC
TRBJ2-7 TRBD1 TRBV10-3 - CAIRVGTGDSEQYF TGTGCCATCAGAGTCGGGACAGGGGACTCCGAGCAGTACTTC
TRBJ2-2 - TRBV5-1 few CASSIPRQSGELFF TGCGCCAGCAGCATCCCGCGGCAGTCCGGGGAGCTGTTTTTT
TRBJ1-1 - TRBV2 - CASSVQVNTEAFF TGTGCCAGCAGTGTACAGGTGAACACTGAAGCTTTCTTT
TRBJ1-4 TRBD1 TRBV3-1/TRBV3-2 - CASSQDPTGTGDDNEKLFF TGTGCCAGCAGCCAAGACCCGACCGGGACAGGGGACGATAATGAAAAACTGTTTTTT
TRBJ1-6 TRBD1 TRBV6-5 - CASRAGQPNSPLHF TGTGCCAGCAGGGCGGGACAGCCGAATTCACCCCTCCACTTT
TRBJ2-1 TRBD1 TRBV29-1 - CSAYGRGPRGRNEQFF TGCAGCGCCTATGGCAGGGGGCCCCGGGGACGCAATGAGCAGTTCTTC
TRBJ1-6 - TRBV6-5 once CASSYEGRRGNSPLHF TGTGCCAGCAGTTACGAGGGTCGGCGGGGTAATTCACCCCTCCACTTT
TRBJ1-6 - TRBV18 - CASSADSNSPLHF TGTGCCAGCTCAGCGGACAGTAATTCACCCCTCCACTTT